Reported below is one T cell receptor (beta chain). Its antigen is unidentified. There are 15 residues in the CDR3. Germline loops: CDR1 DFQATT, CDR2 SNEGSKA (reference sequence). The V and J ends lost 6 bases and 7 bases, in that order; junction bases with no gene match: 17. These data come from a study of T cells in Graves' hyperthyroidism and ophthalmopathy. Graves' hyperthyroidism qualified as stable when ophthalmopathy did not progress within 18 months. Orbital computed tomography, thyroid ultrasound, serum thyroxine and TRAb, and clinical symptoms together informed the diagnoses. Notes on the study in general: A model of 13 V-J pairs discriminated ophthalmopathy from stable hyperthyroidism. It was a median around 6 months before onset that the model predicted ophthalmopathy.

TCR beta CDR3 regions were amplified from RNA transcripts. HTBI primers were the set used in a first-round RT-PCR of the TCR CDR3. A single record per CDR3 protein comes from TCRdb applying MiXCR to the multiplex PCR reads. Of 300,000 to 450,000 distinct CDR3 sequences in the sample, around 25% were seen once. This TCR derives from a man aged 45-65 years with Graves' hyperthyroidism. V usage is TRBV20-1 and J usage is TRBJ2-5; 7 bases match TRBD1. The sequenced sample was blood. The DNA for the CDR3 is TGCAGTGCCAAGGACAGGACTTCGGATCAGGTGACCCAGTACTTC. The encoded protein is CSAKDRTSDQVTQYF.